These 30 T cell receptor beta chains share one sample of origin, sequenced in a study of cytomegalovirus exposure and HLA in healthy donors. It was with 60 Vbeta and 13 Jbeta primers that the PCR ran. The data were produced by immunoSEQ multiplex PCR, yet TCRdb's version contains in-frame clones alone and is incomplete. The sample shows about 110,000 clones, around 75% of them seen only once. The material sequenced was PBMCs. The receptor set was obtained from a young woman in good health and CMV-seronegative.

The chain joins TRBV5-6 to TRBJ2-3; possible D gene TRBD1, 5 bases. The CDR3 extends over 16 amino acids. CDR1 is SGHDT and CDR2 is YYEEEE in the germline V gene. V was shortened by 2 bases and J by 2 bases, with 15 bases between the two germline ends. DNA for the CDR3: TGTGCCAGCAGCTTTTTGAGACAGTTTTCCACAGATACGCAGTATTTT. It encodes CASSFLRQFSTDTQYF.

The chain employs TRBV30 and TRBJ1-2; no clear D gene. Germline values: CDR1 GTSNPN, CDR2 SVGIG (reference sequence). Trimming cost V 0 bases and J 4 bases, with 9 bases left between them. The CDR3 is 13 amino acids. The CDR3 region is CAWSVGSIYGYTF. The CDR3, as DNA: TGTGCCTGGAGTGTCGGGTCGATCTATGGCTACACCTTC.

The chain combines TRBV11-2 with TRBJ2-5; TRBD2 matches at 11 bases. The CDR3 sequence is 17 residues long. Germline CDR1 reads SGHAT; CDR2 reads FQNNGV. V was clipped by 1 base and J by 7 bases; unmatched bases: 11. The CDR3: CASSLGVTSGATGTQYF. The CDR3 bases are TGTGCCAGCAGCTTAGGGGTGACTAGCGGGGCCACCGGGACCCAGTACTTC. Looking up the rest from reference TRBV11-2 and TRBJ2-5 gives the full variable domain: EAGVAQSPRYKIIEKRQSVAFWCNPISGHATLYWYQQILGQGPKLLIQFQNNGVVDDSQLPKDRFSAERLKGVDSTLKIQPAKLEDSAVYLCASSLGVTSGATGTQYFGPGTRLLVL.

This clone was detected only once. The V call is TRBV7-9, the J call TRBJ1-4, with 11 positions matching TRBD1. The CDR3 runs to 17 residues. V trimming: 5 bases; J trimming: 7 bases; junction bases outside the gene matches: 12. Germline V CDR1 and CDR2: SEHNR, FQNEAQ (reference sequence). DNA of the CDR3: TGTGCCAGCAGCCCGTTCAAGGGACAGGGGGGAGGTGAAAAACTGTTTTTT. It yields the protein CASSPFKGQGGGEKLFF.

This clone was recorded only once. CDR3 amino acids: CASSEARGRGVTEAFF. Here the CDR3 DNA reads TGTGCCAGCAGTGAGGCCAGGGGGCGTGGGGTCACTGAAGCTTTCTTT. V is TRBV6-1 and J is TRBJ1-1; 8 bases map to TRBD1. CDR1 MNHNS and CDR2 SASEGT come from the germline V gene. The CDR3 loop spans 16 amino acids. Trimming at V came to 3 bases and at J to 4 bases, leaving 10 bases not matched to a gene.

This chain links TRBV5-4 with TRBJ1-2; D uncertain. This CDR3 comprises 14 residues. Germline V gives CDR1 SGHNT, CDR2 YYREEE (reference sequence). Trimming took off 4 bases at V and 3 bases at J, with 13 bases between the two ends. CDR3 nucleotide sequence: TGTGCCAGCAGCCTGTGGTTGAGTCACTATGGCTACACCTTC. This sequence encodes CASSLWLSHYGYTF.

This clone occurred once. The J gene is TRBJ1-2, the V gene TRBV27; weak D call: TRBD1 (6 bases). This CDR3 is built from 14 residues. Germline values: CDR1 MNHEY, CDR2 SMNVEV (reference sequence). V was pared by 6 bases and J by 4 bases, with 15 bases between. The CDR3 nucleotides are TGTGCCAGCAGCCGCACTACAGGGTCCTATGGCTACACCTTC. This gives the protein CASSRTTGSYGYTF.

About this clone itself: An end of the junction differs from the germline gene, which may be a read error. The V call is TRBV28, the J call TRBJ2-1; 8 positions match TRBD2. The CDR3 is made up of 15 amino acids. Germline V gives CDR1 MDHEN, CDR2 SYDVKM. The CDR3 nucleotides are TGTGCCAGCAGTGTATGGGGGACTAGCTACAATGAGCAGTTCTTC. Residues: CASSVWGTSYNEQFF.

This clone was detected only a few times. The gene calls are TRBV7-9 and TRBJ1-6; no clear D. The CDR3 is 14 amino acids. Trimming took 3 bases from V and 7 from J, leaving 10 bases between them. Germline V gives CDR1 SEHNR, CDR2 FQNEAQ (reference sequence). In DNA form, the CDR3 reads TGTGCCAGCAGCTTGAGGCAGAAAAATTCACCCCTCCACTTT. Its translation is CASSLRQKNSPLHF.

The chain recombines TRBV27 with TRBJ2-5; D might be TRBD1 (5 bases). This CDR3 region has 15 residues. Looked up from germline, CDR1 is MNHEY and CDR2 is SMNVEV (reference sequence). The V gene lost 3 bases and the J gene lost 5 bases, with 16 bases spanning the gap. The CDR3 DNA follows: TGTGCCAGCAGTTTTCTCCAGGGCGTCGGTGAGACCCAGTACTTC. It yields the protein CASSFLQGVGETQYF.

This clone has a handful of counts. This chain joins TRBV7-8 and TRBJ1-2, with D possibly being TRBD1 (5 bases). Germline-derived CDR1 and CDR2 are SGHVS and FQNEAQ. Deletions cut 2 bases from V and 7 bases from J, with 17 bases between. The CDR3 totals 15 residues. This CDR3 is CASSLMGQGGVGYTF. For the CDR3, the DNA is TGTGCCAGCAGCTTAATGGGCCAGGGCGGGGTTGGCTACACCTTC.

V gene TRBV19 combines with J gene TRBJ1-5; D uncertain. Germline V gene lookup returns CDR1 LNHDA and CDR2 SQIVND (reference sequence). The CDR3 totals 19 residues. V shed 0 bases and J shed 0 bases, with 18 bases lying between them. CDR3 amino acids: CASSIDFKTAAYSNQPQHF. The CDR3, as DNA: TGTGCCAGTAGTATAGATTTTAAGACGGCGGCGTATAGCAATCAGCCCCAGCATTTT. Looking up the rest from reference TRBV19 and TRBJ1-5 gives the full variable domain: DGGITQSPKYLFRKEGQNVTLSCEQNLNHDAMYWYRQDPGQGLRLIYYSQIVNDFQKGDIAEGYSVSREKKESFPLTVTSAQKNPTAFYLCASSIDFKTAAYSNQPQHFGDGTRLSIL.

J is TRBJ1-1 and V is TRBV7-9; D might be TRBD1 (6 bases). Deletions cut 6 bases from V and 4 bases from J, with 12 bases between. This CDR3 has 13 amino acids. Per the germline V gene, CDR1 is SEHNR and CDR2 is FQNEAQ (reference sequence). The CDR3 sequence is CASRKGGSTEAFF. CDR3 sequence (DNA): TGTGCCAGCAGGAAGGGGGGGAGCACTGAAGCTTTCTTT. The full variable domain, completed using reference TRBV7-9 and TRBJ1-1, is DTGVSQNPRHKITKRGQNVTFRCDPISEHNRLYWYRQTLGQGPEFLTYFQNEAQLEKSRLLSDRFSAERPKGSFSTLEIQRTEQGDSAMYLCASRKGGSTEAFFGQGTRLTVV.

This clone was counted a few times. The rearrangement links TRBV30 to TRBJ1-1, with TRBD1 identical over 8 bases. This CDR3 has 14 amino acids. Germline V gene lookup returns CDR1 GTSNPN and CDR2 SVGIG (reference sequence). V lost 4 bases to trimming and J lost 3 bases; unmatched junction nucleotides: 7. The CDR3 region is CAWISGGAHTEAFF. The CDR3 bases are TGTGCCTGGATCTCAGGGGGCGCCCACACTGAAGCTTTCTTT.

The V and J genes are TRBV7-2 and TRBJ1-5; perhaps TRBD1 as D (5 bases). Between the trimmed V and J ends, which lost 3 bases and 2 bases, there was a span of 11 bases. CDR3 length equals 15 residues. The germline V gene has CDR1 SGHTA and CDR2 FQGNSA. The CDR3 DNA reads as TGTGCCAGCAGCTTGGTTGACAGCCGCAATCAGCCCCAGCATTTT. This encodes CASSLVDSRNQPQHF.

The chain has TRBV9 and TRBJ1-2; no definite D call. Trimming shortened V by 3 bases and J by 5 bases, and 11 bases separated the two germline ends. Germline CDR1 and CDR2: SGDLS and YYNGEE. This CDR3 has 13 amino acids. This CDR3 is CASSALSGYGYTF. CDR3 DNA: TGTGCCAGCAGCGCCCTCTCGGGGTATGGCTACACCTTC. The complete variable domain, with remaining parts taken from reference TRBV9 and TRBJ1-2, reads DSGVTQTPKHLITATGQRVTLRCSPRSGDLSVYWYQQSLDQGLQFLIQYYNGEERAKGNILERFSAQQFPDLHSELNLSSLELGDSALYFCASSALSGYGYTFGSGTRLTVV.

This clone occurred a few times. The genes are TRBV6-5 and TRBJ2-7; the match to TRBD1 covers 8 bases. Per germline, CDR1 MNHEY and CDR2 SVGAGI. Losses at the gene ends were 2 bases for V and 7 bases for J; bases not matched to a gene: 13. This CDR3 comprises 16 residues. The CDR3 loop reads CASSYGRTGRSGEQYF. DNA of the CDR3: TGTGCCAGCAGTTACGGTAGGACAGGGAGATCCGGTGAGCAGTACTTC.

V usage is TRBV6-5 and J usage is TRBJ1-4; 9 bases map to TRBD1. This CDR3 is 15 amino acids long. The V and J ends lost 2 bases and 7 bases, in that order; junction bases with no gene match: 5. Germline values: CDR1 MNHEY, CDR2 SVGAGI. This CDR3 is CASSYGTGKSEKLFF. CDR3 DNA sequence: TGTGCCAGCAGTTACGGGACAGGGAAGAGTGAAAAACTGTTTTTT.

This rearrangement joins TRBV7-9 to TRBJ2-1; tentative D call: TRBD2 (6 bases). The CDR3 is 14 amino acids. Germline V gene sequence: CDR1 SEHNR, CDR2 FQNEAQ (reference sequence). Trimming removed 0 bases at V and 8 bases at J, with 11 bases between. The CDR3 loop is CASSLAPGGDEQFF. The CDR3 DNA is TGTGCCAGCAGCTTAGCACCAGGCGGGGATGAGCAGTTCTTC.

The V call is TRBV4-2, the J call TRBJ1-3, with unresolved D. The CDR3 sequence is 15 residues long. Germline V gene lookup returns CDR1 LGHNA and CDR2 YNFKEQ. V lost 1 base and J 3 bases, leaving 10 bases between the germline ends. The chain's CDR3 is CASSQVRGSGNTIYF. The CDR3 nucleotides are TGTGCCAGCAGCCAAGTAAGAGGGAGTGGAAACACCATATATTTT.

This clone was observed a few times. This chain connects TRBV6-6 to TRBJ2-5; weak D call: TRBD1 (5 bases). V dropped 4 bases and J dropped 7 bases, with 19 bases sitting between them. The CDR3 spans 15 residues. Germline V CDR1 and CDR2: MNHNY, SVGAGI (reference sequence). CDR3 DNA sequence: TGTGCCAGCAGTTCCCTGCGGACGCCGCAGGGGACCCAGTACTTC. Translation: CASSSLRTPQGTQYF.

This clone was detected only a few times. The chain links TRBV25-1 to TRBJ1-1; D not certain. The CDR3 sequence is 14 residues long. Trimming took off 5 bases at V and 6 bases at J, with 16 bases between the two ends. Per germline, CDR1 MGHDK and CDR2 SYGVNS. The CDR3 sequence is CASSPPSEAPEAFF. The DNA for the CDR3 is TGTGCCAGCAGTCCTCCTTCCGAGGCCCCTGAAGCTTTCTTT. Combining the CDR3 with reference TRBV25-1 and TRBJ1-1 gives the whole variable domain EADIYQTPRYLVIGTGKKITLECSQTMGHDKMYWYQQDPGMELHLIHYSYGVNSTEKGDLSSESTVSRIRTEHFPLTLESARPSHTSQYLCASSPPSEAPEAFFGQGTRLTVV.

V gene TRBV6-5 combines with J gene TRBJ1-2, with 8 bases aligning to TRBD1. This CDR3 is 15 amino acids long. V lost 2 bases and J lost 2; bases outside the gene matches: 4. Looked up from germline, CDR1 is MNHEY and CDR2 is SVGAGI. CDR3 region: CASSYGRTGNYGYTF. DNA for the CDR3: TGTGCCAGCAGTTACGGAAGGACAGGGAACTATGGCTACACCTTC.

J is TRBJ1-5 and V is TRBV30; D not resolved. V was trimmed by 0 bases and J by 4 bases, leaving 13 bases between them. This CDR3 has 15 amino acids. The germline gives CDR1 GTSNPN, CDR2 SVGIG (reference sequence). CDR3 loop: CAWSVRPGWNQPQHF. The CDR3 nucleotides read TGTGCCTGGAGTGTACGTCCGGGGTGGAATCAGCCCCAGCATTTT.

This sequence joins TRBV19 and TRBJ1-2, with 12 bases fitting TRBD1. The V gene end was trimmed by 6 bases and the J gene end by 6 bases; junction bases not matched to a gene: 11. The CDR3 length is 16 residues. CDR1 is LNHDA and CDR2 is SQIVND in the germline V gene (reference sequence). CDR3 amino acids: CASRGDRGRKLDGYTF. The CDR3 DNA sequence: TGTGCCAGTAGAGGGGACAGGGGGCGCAAACTGGATGGCTACACCTTC.

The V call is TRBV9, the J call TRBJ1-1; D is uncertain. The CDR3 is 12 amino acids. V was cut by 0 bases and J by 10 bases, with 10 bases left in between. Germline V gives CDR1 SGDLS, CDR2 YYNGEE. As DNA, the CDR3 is TGTGCCAGCAGCGTAGACGAGGTCGGAGCTTTCTTT. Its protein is CASSVDEVGAFF.

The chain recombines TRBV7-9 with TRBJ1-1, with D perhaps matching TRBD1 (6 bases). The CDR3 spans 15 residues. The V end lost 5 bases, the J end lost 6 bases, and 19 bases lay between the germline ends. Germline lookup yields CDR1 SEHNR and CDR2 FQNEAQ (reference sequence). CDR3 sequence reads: CASSDRGGGGSEAFF. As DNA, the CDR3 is TGTGCCAGCAGCGATAGGGGGGGTGGGGGGTCTGAAGCTTTCTTT.

CDR3 DNA: TGTGCCAGCCCTTCACGGGACACCTACGAGCAGTACTTC. It encodes CASPSRDTYEQYF. The chain is built from TRBV6-1 and TRBJ2-7; D perhaps matches TRBD1 (6 bases). This CDR3 is built from 13 residues. The ends were cut back, 8 bases at V and 2 bases at J, with 13 bases in the middle. From germline, CDR1 is MNHNS and CDR2 SASEGT.

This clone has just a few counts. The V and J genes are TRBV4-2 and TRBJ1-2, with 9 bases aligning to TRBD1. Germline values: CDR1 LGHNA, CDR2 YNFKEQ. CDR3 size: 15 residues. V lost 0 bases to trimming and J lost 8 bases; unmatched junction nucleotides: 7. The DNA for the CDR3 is TGTGCCAGCAGCCAAGATGGACAGGGGTTCGGAGGCTACACCTTC. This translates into CASSQDGQGFGGYTF.

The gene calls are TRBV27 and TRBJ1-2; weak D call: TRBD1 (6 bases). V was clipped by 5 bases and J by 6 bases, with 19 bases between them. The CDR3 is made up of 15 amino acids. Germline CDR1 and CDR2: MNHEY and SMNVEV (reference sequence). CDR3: CASSPDRSHLNGYTF. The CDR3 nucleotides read TGTGCCAGCAGTCCTGACAGGAGCCACTTAAATGGCTACACCTTC.